What follows are 7 T cell receptor beta chains derived from one specimen sequenced in a study of T cells in Graves' hyperthyroidism and ophthalmopathy. Amplification targeted TCR beta CDR3 regions from RNA transcripts. First-round RT-PCR with HTBI primers amplified the TCR CDR3 region. MiXCR, applied by TCRdb to the multiplex PCR reads, yields one record per CDR3 protein. The repertoire holds roughly 640,000 distinct CDR3 sequences, about a sixth seen once, with under 3.5% in the top ten. The sequencing sample was made of blood. The source of these receptors is a woman in her thirties or forties with Graves' ophthalmopathy.

This clonotype was seen more than once but under ten times. This chain links TRBV27 with TRBJ1-6; 9 nucleotides match TRBD1. The CDR3 is 20 amino acids. Per germline, CDR1 MNHEY and CDR2 SMNVEV (reference sequence). V shed 2 bases, J shed 0 bases, and the junction held 11 bases outside the gene matches. Written as DNA, the CDR3 is TGTGCCAGCAGTTTAACAATACCCGGGACAGGGAGCTCCTATAATTCACCCCTCCACTTT. Its protein product is CASSLTIPGTGSSYNSPLHF.

This clonotype occurred many times. V is TRBV12-3 or TRBV12-4 and J is TRBJ1-1; TRBD1 matches at 10 bases. This CDR3 is built from 14 residues. Trimming removed 6 bases from V and 5 bases from J; junction bases left unmatched: 6. The DNA of the CDR3 is TGTGCCAGCAGGTGGACAGGGGGAGGAACTGAAGCTTTCTTT. Residues: CASRWTGGGTEAFF.

This clonotype showed up just a few times. J is TRBJ2-1 and V is TRBV20-1; a possible D gene is TRBD2 (6 bases). V dropped 2 bases and J dropped 8 bases, with 7 bases sitting between them. In germline, CDR1 is DFQATT, CDR2 SNEGSKA (reference sequence). There are 11 residues in the CDR3. This CDR3 is CSARRGYEQFF. DNA for the CDR3: TGCAGTGCTAGACGGGGGTATGAGCAGTTCTTC.

This clonotype occurred a few times. The V call is TRBV6-1, the J call TRBJ1-2, with TRBD1 identical over 10 bases. Trimming at V came to 3 bases and at J to 4 bases, leaving 8 bases not matched to a gene. Germline assignment: CDR1 MNHNS and CDR2 SASEGT. This CDR3 has 16 residues. The CDR3 bases are TGTGCCAGCAGTGAGTTCGACAGGGGGCTGGCCTATGGCTACACCTTC. As protein: CASSEFDRGLAYGYTF.

Note on this clonotype: This may come from a read error, since a much larger clone is one base off. The CDR3 region has the DNA TGTACCAGCAGCAGCAGACAGATCGTAAACAATGAGCAGTTCTTC. This codes for CTSSSRQIVNNEQFF. This chain joins TRBV11-3 and TRBJ2-1; possibly TRBD1 for D (5 bases). Germline-derived CDR1 and CDR2 are SGHNT and YENEEA. The CDR3 totals 15 residues.

The J gene is TRBJ1-3, the V gene TRBV29-1, with D maybe TRBD1 (5 bases). Germline V gives CDR1 SQVTM, CDR2 ANQGSEA. Trimming pared 4 bases from V and 2 bases from J, leaving 15 bases between. The CDR3 runs to 15 residues. In DNA form, the CDR3 reads TGCAGCGTTGCCCACCTTGGGACTGCTGGAAACACCATATATTTT. Protein product: CSVAHLGTAGNTIYF.

The chain combines TRBV19 with TRBJ2-1; TRBD2 agrees at 10 bases. V gave up 3 bases and J gave up 7 bases; unmatched junction bases: 12. This CDR3 comprises 17 residues. The V gene's germline CDR1 is LNHDA and CDR2 SQIVND (reference sequence). CDR3 in DNA: TGTGCCAGTAGTATTGGTAGCGGGAGGCCCTGGGGGAATGAGCAGTTCTTC. It translates to CASSIGSGRPWGNEQFF.